Listed below are T cell receptor beta chains from one sample, sequenced in a study of metastatic and nonmetastatic thyroid tumors. TCRdb redid the clone calls on the PCR reads using MiXCR. The data hold tens of thousands of clones, with roughly 24% observed a single time. The sequenced sample was blood. These receptors originate from a male donor with papillary thyroid cancer or a benign thyroid nodule (not recorded which). Some clones in this sample may be carry-over from other donors' samples. CDR3s include the opening cysteine and the closing phenylalanine or tryptophan. A D gene is named only where the DNA matches it firmly. Expanded clones are given a class, and other clones once, few, many or no size at all.

DNA | CDR3 | size | J | length | V | D
TGTGCCAGCAGCTTCAAAGGGGGCTTGCAGGGAGGTGCTGAAGCTTTCTTT | CASSFKGGLQGGAEAFF | many | TRBJ1-1 | 17 | TRBV7-3 | TRBD1
TGTGCCAGCAGTTACCGGGACACCTACGAGCAGTACTTC | CASSYRDTYEQYF | - | TRBJ2-7 | 13 | TRBV6-6 | -
TGTGCCAGCAGTAAGGGTGGACTAGTGGCGGCAGATACGCAGTATTTT | CASSKGGLVAADTQYF | many | TRBJ2-3 | 16 | TRBV6-1 | TRBD2
TGTGCCAGTAAGGCTGGGCGGGAGAACACTGAAGCTTTCTTT | CASKAGRENTEAFF | medium-sized | TRBJ1-1 | 14 | TRBV19 | -
TGTGCCAGCAGCTTATTGGGTGAAAAACTGTTTTTT | CASSLLGEKLFF | once | TRBJ1-4 | 12 | TRBV13 | -
TGTGAGAGCAGCCCAAACCTAGCGGGAGGGCAATACGAGCAGTACTTC | CESSPNLAGGQYEQYF | - | TRBJ2-7 | 16 | TRBV4-2 | TRBD2
TGCTCCAGCAGCTCACCTAGCTCAGATACGCAGCATTTT | CSSSSPSSDTQHF | - | TRBJ1-5 | 13 | TRBV5-1 | -
TGTGCCATCAGTCGGCCGCCGGAAGAGACCCAGTACTTC | CAISRPPEETQYF | many | TRBJ2-5 | 13 | TRBV10-3 | -
TGTGCCAGCAGGCCCGGGGGGCGCGGTGAAGCTTTCTTT | CASRPGGRGEAFF | many | TRBJ1-1 | 13 | TRBV27 | -
TGTGCCAGTAGGCCACAGGATTACCCCACAGATACGCAGTATTTT | CASRPQDYPTDTQYF | - | TRBJ2-3 | 15 | TRBV19 | -
TGTGCCAGTAGTATCTCCGCCGACAGAGGCAATCAGCCCCAGCATTTT | CASSISADRGNQPQHF | - | TRBJ1-5 | 16 | TRBV19 | -
TGCAGTGCGCCGAGGGGGGACAGGGGTTACAATTATCAGTTCTTC | CSAPRGDRGYNYQFF | - | TRBJ2-1 | 15 | TRBV20-1 | TRBD1
TGTGCCAGCAGTTACTACCCCGGGGCCGACTACGAGCAGTACTTC | CASSYYPGADYEQYF | medium-sized | TRBJ2-7 | 15 | TRBV6-6 | -
TGTGCCAGCAGTGCCGTGGGGGCGGTAGAGACCCAGTACTTC | CASSAVGAVETQYF | - | TRBJ2-5 | 14 | TRBV7-3 | -
TGTGCCAGCAGCTCTAGCGGGAGAGGCAATGAGCAGTTCTTC | CASSSSGRGNEQFF | once | TRBJ2-1 | 14 | TRBV11-3 | TRBD2
TGTGCCACCAACGGACTAGCGGGAGGTTCGTACAATGAGCAGTTCTTC | CATNGLAGGSYNEQFF | few | TRBJ2-1 | 16 | TRBV6-1 | TRBD2
TGTGCCAGCAGCCGGACGGGGGGCACTGAAGCTTTCTTT | CASSRTGGTEAFF | medium-sized | TRBJ1-1 | 13 | TRBV6-1 | -
TGTGCCAGCAGTTCAGGGACAGACCTCTCCTACGAGCAGTACTTC | CASSSGTDLSYEQYF | medium-sized | TRBJ2-7 | 15 | TRBV27 | TRBD1
TGTGCCAGCAGCCAAGATGGAGGGATCAATCAGCCCCAGCATTTT | CASSQDGGINQPQHF | many | TRBJ1-5 | 15 | TRBV3-1 | -
TGTGCCACCAGCAGAGATCTCACTTATAATTCACCCCTCCACTTT | CATSRDLTYNSPLHF | many | TRBJ1-6 | 15 | TRBV15 | -
TGTGCCAGCAGACGCCAGAACACTGAAGATTTCTTT | CASRRQNTEDFF | - | TRBJ1-1 | 12 | TRBV6-1 | -
TGTGCCAGCTCTCCTAGAAAGGGTGTTGGCTACGAGCGGTACTTC | CASSPRKGVGYERYF | - | TRBJ2-7 | 15 | TRBV18 | -
TGCGCCAGCAGTTTCCGGAGGAGAGGCCAAGAGACCCAGTACTTC | CASSFRRRGQETQYF | many | TRBJ2-5 | 15 | TRBV5-1 | -
TGTGCCAGCAGTGGCGGCATTGGCAATCAGCCCCAGCATTTT | CASSGGIGNQPQHF | - | TRBJ1-5 | 14 | TRBV7-8 | -
TGTGCCACCAGTGGCTGGGGGAATGAGCAGTTCTTC | CATSGWGNEQFF | few | TRBJ2-1 | 12 | TRBV24-1 | -
TGTGCCAGCAGTGAGCAACTAGCGGGAGGGCGTGAGCAGTACTTC | CASSEQLAGGREQYF | medium-sized | TRBJ2-7 | 15 | TRBV6-1 | TRBD2
TGTGCCAGCAGTGAAATACTGGGACTAGCGGTCCCAGATACGCAGTATTTT | CASSEILGLAVPDTQYF | many | TRBJ2-3 | 17 | TRBV2 | TRBD2
TGTGCCATCTCCGAAGAATTGGGGGGCTACAATGAGCAGTTCTTC | CAISEELGGYNEQFF | few | TRBJ2-1 | 15 | TRBV19 | -
TGTGCCAGCAGCCCCCTCCTAAGGGCATATGAAGCTTTCTTT | CASSPLLRAYEAFF | few | TRBJ1-1 | 14 | TRBV28 | -
TGTGCCAGCAGTGCGAGACTAGGCAACAATGAGCAGTTCTTC | CASSARLGNNEQFF | many | TRBJ2-1 | 14 | TRBV2 | -
TGTGCCAGCAACCCTCTGGGGGAGGCGCAGTACTTC | CASNPLGEAQYF | many | TRBJ2-7 | 12 | TRBV5-5 | -
TGTGCCAGCAGCAAAGTCGGCTCCTCAGGACAGCCCCAGCATTTT | CASSKVGSSGQPQHF | - | TRBJ1-5 | 15 | TRBV3-1 | -
TGCGCCAGCAGCGCGCCTGATGGAAACACCATATATTTT | CASSAPDGNTIYF | few | TRBJ1-3 | 13 | TRBV5-1 | -
TGTGCCAGCACGGTCTCTGGGGCCTATGGCTACACCTTC | CASTVSGAYGYTF | many | TRBJ1-2 | 13 | TRBV28 | -
TGCGCCAGCAGCCGAGGGACTAGCGGGAGAAATGAGCAGTTCTTC | CASSRGTSGRNEQFF | - | TRBJ2-1 | 15 | TRBV4-3 | TRBD2
TGTGCCAGCAGTGCCGGACTAGCCCATGAGCAGTTCTTC | CASSAGLAHEQFF | medium-sized | TRBJ2-1 | 13 | TRBV27 | TRBD2
TGCAGCGGTACAGGGCGGGCAGGCTTC | CSGTGRAGF | many | TRBJ2-1 | 9 | TRBV29-1 | -
TGTGCCAGCAGTGTAGCCCCCGGTCAATACGAGCAGTACTTC | CASSVAPGQYEQYF | medium-sized | TRBJ2-7 | 14 | TRBV28 | -
TGCGCCAGCAGCCAAGGGCTGTCTAGCACTGAAGCTTTCTTT | CASSQGLSSTEAFF | many | TRBJ1-1 | 14 | TRBV4-3 | -
TGCAGTGCTAGAGATCCAAGCTCCTACAATGAGCAGTTCTTC | CSARDPSSYNEQFF | medium-sized | TRBJ2-1 | 14 | TRBV20-1 | -
TGTGCCAGCAGTCGGAACAGGGGGGCTGAAGGAAACACCATATATTTT | CASSRNRGAEGNTIYF | many | TRBJ1-3 | 16 | TRBV12-3/TRBV12-4 | TRBD1
TGCGCCAGCAGCCCCCGATTGGCTCCGGGAGAAAACAATGGCTACACCTTC | CASSPRLAPGENNGYTF | many | TRBJ1-2 | 17 | TRBV5-1 | -
TGCGCCAGCAGCTTGGGGACTAGCGGTCGGTACGAGCAGTACTTC | CASSLGTSGRYEQYF | - | TRBJ2-7 | 15 | TRBV5-1 | TRBD2
TGTGCCAGCAGTCCCGGACAGGGGGCACCCCATGAAGCTTTATTT | CASSPGQGAPHEALF | few | TRBJ1-1 | 15 | TRBV6-2/TRBV6-3 | TRBD1